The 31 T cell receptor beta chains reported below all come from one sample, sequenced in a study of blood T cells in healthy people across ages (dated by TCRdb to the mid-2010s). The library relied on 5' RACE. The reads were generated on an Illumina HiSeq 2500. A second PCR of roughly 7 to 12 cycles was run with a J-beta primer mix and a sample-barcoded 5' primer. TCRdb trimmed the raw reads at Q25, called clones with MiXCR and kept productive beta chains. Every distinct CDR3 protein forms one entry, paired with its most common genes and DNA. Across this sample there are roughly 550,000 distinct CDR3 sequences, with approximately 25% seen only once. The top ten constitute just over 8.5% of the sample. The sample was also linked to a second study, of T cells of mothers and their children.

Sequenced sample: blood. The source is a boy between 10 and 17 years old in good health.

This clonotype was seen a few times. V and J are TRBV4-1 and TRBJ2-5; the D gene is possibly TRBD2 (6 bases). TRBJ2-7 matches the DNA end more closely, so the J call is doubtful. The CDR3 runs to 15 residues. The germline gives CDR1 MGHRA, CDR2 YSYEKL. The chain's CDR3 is CASSQDQGLAYEQYF. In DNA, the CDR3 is TGCGCCAGCAGCCAAGATCAGGGACTCGCCTACGAGCAGTACTTC.

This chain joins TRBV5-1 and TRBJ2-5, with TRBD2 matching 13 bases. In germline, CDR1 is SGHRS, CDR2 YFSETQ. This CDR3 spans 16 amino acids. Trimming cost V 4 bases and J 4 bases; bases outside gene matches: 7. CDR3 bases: TGCGCCAGCAGCCACGGACTAGCGGGAGTGGGAGAGACCCAGTACTTC. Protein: CASSHGLAGVGETQYF.

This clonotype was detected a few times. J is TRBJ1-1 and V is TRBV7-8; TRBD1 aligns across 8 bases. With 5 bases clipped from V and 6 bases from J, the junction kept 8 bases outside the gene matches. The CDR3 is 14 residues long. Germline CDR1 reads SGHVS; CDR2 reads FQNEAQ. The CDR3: CASSLRTGTAEAFF. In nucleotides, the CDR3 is TGTGCCAGCAGCCTCCGGACAGGGACGGCTGAAGCTTTCTTT.

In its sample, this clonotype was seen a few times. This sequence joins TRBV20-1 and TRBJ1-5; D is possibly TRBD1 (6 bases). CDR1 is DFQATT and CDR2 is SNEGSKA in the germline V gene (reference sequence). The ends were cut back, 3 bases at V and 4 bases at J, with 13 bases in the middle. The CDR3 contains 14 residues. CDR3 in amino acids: CSARGAGGNQPQHF. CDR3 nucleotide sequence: TGCAGTGCTAGGGGGGCCGGGGGGAATCAGCCCCAGCATTTT.

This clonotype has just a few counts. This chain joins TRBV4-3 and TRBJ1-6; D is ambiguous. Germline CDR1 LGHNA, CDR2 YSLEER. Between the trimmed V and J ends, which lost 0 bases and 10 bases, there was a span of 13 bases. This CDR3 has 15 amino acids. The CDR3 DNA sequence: TGCGCCAGCAGCCAAGATTTTCCGGGTAACTCACCCCTCCACTTT. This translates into CASSQDFPGNSPLHF.

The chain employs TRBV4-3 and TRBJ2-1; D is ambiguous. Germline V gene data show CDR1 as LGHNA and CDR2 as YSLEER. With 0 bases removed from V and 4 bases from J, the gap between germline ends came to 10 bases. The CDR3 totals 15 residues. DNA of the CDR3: TGCGCCAGCAGCCAAGATATGGGGTTTTACAATGAGCAGTTCTTC. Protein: CASSQDMGFYNEQFF.

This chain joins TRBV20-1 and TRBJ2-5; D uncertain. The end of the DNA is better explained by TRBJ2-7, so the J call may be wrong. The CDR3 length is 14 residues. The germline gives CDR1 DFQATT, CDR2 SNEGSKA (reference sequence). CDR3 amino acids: CSASEPERSYEQYF. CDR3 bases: TGCAGTGCTAGCGAACCAGAGCGCTCCTACGAGCAGTACTTC.

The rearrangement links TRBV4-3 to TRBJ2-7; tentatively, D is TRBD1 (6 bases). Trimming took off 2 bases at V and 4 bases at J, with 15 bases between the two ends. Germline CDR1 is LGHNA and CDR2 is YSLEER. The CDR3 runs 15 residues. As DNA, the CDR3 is TGCGCCAGCAGCCAATCAGGGGACCATGGATACGAGCAGTACTTC. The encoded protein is CASSQSGDHGYEQYF.

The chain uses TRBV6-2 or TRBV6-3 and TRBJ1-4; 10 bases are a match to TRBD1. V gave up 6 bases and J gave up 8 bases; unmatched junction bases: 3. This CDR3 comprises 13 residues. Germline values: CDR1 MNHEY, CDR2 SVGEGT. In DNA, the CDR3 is TGTGCCAGCAGGGGACAGGGGAGAGAAAAACTGTTTTTT. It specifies CASRGQGREKLFF.

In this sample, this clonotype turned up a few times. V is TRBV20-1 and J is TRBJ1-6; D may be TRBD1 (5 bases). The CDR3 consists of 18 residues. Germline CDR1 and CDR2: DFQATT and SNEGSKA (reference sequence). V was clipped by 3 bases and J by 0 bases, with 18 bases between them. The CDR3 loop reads CSASERWGQSSYNSPLHF. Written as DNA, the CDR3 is TGCAGTGCTAGTGAGAGGTGGGGCCAGAGCTCCTATAATTCACCCCTCCACTTT.

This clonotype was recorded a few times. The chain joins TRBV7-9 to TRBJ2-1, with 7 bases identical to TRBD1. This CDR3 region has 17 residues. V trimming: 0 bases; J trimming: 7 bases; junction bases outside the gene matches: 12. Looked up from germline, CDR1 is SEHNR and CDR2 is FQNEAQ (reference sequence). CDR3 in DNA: TGTGCCAGCAGCTTAGCCCCGGGACAGATGTTGGGTAATGAGCAGTTCTTC. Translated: CASSLAPGQMLGNEQFF.

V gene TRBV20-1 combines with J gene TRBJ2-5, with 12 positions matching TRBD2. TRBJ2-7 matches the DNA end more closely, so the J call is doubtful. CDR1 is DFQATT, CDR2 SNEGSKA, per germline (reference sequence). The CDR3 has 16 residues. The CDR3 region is CSASEGLAGLSYEQYF. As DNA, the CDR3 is TGCAGTGCTAGCGAAGGACTAGCGGGGCTCTCCTACGAGCAGTACTTC.

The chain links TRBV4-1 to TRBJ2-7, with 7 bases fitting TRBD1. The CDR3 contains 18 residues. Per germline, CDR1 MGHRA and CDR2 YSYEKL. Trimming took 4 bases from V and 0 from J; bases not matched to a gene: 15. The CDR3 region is CASSLGRTGVSVSYEQYF. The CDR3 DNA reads TGCGCCAGCAGCCTAGGGCGAACAGGGGTCTCTGTCTCCTACGAGCAGTACTTC.

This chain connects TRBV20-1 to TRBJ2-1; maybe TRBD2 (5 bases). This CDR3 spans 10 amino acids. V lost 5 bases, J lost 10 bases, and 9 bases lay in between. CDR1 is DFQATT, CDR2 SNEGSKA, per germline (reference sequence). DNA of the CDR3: TGCAGTGCTCGTGACTACGAGCAGTTCTTC. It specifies CSARDYEQFF.

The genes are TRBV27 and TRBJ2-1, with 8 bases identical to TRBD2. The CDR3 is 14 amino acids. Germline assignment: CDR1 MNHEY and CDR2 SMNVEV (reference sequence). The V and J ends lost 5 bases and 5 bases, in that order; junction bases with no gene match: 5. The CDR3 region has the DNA TGTGCCAGCAGTCCCTTGCGGGAGGACAATGAGCAGTTCTTC. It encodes CASSPLREDNEQFF.

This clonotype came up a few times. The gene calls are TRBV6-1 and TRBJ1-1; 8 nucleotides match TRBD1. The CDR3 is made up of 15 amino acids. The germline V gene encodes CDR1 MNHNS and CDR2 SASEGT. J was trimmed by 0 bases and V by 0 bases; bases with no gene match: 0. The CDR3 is CASSEATGVNTEAFF. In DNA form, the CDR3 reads TGTGCCAGCAGTGAAGCGACAGGGGTGAACACTGAAGCTTTCTTT.

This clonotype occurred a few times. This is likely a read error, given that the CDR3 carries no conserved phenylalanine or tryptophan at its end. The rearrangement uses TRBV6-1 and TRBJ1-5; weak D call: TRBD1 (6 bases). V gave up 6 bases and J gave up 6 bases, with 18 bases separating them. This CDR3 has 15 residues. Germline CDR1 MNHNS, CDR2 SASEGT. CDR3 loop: CASRSGTPGVQPQHL. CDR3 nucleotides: TGTGCCAGCAGGTCCGGGACGCCAGGGGTTCAGCCCCAGCATCTT.

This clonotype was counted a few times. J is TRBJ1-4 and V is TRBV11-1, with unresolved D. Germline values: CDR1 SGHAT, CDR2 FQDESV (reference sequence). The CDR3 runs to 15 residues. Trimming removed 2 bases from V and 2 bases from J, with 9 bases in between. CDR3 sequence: CASSLFSATNEKLFF. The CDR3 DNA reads TGTGCCAGCAGCTTATTTTCGGCGACTAATGAAAAACTGTTTTTT.

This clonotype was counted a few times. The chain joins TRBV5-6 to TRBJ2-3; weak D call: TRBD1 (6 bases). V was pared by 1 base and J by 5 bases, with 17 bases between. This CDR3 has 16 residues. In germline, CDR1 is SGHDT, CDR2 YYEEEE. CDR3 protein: CASSLWFRGGEDTQYF. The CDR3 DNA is TGTGCCAGCAGCTTGTGGTTCAGGGGCGGTGAAGATACGCAGTATTTT. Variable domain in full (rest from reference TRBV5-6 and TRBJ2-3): DAGVTQSPTHLIKTRGQQVTLRCSPKSGHDTVSWYQQALGQGPQFIFQYYEEEERQRGNFPDRFSGHQFPNYSSELNVNALLLGDSALYLCASSLWFRGGEDTQYFGPGTRLTVL.

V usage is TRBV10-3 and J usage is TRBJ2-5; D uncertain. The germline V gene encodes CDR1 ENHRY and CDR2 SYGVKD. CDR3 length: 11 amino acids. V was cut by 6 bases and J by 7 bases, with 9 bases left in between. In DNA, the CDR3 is TGTGCCATCAGGACGAAAGGGACCCAGTACTTC. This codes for CAIRTKGTQYF.

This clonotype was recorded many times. CDR3 bases: TGTGCCAGCTCACCACAAGGGGCAGATACGCAGTATTTT. It encodes CASSPQGADTQYF. This rearrangement joins TRBV18 to TRBJ2-3; maybe TRBD1 (5 bases). The germline V and J ends were trimmed by 1 base and 4 bases, with 6 bases remaining between them. The CDR3 runs 13 residues. The germline V gene encodes CDR1 KGHSH and CDR2 LQKENI.

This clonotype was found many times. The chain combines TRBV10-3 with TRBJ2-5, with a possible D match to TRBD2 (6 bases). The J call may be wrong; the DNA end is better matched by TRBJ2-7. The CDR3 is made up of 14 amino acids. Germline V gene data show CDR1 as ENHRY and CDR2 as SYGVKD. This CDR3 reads CAISESPRGNEQYF. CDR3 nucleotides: TGTGCCATCAGTGAGTCTCCCCGGGGGAACGAGCAGTACTTC.

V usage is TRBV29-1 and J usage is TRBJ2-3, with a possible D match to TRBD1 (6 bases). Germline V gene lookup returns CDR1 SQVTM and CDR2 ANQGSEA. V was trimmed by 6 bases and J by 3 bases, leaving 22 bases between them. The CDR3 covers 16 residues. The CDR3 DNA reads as TGCAGCGTGTCCAGGACAGTAGCCGGTCGAACAGATACGCAGTATTTT. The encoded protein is CSVSRTVAGRTDTQYF.

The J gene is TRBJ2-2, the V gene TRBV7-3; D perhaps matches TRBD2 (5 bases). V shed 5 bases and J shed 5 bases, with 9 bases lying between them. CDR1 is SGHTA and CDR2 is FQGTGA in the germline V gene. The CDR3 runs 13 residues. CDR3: CASSQKRTGELFF. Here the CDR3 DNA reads TGTGCCAGCAGCCAAAAGCGGACCGGGGAGCTGTTTTTT.

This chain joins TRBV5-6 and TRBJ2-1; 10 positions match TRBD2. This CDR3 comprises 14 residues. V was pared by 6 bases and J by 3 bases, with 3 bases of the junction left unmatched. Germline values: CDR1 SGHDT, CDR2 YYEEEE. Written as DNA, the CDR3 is TGTGCCAGCACCCTAGCGGGGGTCTACAATGAGCAGTTCTTC. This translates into CASTLAGVYNEQFF. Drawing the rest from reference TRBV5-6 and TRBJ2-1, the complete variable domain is DAGVTQSPTHLIKTRGQQVTLRCSPKSGHDTVSWYQQALGQGPQFIFQYYEEEERQRGNFPDRFSGHQFPNYSSELNVNALLLGDSALYLCASTLAGVYNEQFFGPGTRLTVL.

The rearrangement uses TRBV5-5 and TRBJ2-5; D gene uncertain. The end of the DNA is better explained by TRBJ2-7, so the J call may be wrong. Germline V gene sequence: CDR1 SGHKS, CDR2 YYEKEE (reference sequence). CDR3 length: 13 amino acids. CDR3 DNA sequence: TGTGCCAGCAGCCACATTGGGGACTACGAGCAGTACTTC. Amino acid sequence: CASSHIGDYEQYF.

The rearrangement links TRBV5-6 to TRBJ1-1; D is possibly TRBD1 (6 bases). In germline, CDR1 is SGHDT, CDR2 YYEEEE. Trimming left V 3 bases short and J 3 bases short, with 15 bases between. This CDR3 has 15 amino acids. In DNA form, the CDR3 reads TGTGCCAGCAGCTCGAAGGGGGGGCGAGACACTGAAGCTTTCTTT. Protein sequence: CASSSKGGRDTEAFF. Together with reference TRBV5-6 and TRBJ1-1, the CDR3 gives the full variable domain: DAGVTQSPTHLIKTRGQQVTLRCSPKSGHDTVSWYQQALGQGPQFIFQYYEEEERQRGNFPDRFSGHQFPNYSSELNVNALLLGDSALYLCASSSKGGRDTEAFFGQGTRLTVV.

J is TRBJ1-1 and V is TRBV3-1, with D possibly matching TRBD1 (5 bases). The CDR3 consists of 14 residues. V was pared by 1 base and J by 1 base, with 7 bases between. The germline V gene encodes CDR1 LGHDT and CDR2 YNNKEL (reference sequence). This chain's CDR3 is CASSQGTQNTEAFF. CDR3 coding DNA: TGTGCCAGCAGCCAAGGGACACAGAACACTGAAGCTTTCTTT.

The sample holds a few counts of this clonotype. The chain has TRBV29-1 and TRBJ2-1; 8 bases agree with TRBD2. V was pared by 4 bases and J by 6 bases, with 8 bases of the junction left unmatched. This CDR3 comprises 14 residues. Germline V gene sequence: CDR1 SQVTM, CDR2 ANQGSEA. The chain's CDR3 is CSVGPGGRFNEQFF. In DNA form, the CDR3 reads TGCAGCGTTGGCCCGGGCGGGAGGTTCAATGAGCAGTTCTTC.

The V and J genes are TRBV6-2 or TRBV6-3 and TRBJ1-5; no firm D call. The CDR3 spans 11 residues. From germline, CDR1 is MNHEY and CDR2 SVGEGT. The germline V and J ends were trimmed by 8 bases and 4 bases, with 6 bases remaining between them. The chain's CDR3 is CASGLNQPQHF. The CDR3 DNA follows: TGTGCCAGCGGACTAAATCAGCCCCAGCATTTT.

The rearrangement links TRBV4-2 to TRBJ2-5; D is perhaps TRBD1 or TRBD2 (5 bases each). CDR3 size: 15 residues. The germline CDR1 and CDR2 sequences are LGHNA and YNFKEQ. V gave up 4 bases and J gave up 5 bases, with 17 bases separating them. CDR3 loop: CASSPRMDEGETQYF. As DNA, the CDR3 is TGTGCCAGCAGCCCTCGGATGGACGAGGGGGAGACCCAGTACTTC.